Presented here are 27 T cell receptor beta chains from one specimen sequenced in a study of T-cell reconstitution after alpha-beta-depleted transplantation in children. Unique molecular identifiers were incorporated during preparation of the TCRbeta library. TCRdb redid the calling of the PCR reads with MiXCR, one entry per CDR3 protein. The sample carries 700,000 to 850,000 distinct CDR3 sequences, 16% recorded once. Here the sequenced sample was PBMCs, mostly from graft donor cells, taken 360 days after TCRalphabeta/CD19-depleted stem cell transplant. The receptor source for this set is a male patient under 18 who had a stem cell transplant for acute lymphoblastic leukemia, so the T cells may come from the graft donor.

V gene TRBV12-3 or TRBV12-4 combines with J gene TRBJ1-6; possible D gene TRBD1, 5 bases. The CDR3 consists of 15 residues. The V end was cut by 6 bases, the J end by 7 bases, with 16 bases between. The CDR3 protein is CASSHDLRGNSPLHF. CDR3 in DNA: TGTGCCAGCAGCCATGACCTACGGGGGAATTCACCCCTCCACTTT.

This clonotype was seen many times. The V gene is TRBV7-3, the J gene TRBJ2-1, with D tentatively TRBD2 (7 bases). CDR3 length equals 16 residues. V was shortened by 5 bases and J by 5 bases, with 19 bases between the two germline ends. Germline V gene lookup returns CDR1 SGHTA and CDR2 FQGTGA. The CDR3 loop is CASSPLGGGYDNEQFF. CDR3 coding DNA: TGTGCCAGCAGCCCCCTGGGAGGGGGTTACGACAATGAGCAGTTCTTC.

This clonotype has at least ten counts. The CDR3 is CSAPTSGPYEQYF. CDR3 nucleotide sequence: TGCAGTGCTCCCACTAGCGGCCCCTACGAGCAGTACTTC. The J gene is TRBJ2-7, the V gene TRBV20-1; 8 nucleotides align to TRBD2. The CDR3 runs 13 residues. The junction had 5 bases not matched to a gene; V was cut back by 5 bases and J by 2 bases. Germline V gives CDR1 DFQATT, CDR2 SNEGSKA (reference sequence).

This clonotype was recorded many times. This rearrangement joins TRBV12-3 or TRBV12-4 to TRBJ2-7, with 9 bases lining up with TRBD1. This CDR3 contains 14 residues. After removal of 3 bases from V and 4 bases from J, the junction contained 4 bases not matched to a gene. The CDR3 loop reads CASSFGQGRYEQYF. CDR3 in DNA: TGTGCCAGCAGTTTCGGACAGGGGAGGTACGAGCAGTACTTC.

The chain is built from TRBV19 and TRBJ2-3, with 7 bases aligning to TRBD2. Germline CDR1 is LNHDA and CDR2 is SQIVND (reference sequence). V dropped 9 bases and J dropped 1; count of bases not matched to a gene: 19. The CDR3 totals 18 residues. The CDR3 DNA reads TGTGCCAGCGGTATCGTTGGGCTAGCGGTCGTTGGCACAGATACGCAGTATTTT. It encodes CASGIVGLAVVGTDTQYF.

This clonotype was found a few times. The chain combines TRBV14 with TRBJ2-1; the match to TRBD1 covers 10 bases. Trimming cost V 4 bases and J 9 bases; bases outside gene matches: 15. The CDR3 contains 17 residues. Germline V gives CDR1 SGHDN, CDR2 FVKESK. This chain's CDR3 is CASSRDLPGQGKGEQFF. Here the CDR3 DNA reads TGTGCCAGCAGCCGCGACCTGCCGGGACAGGGGAAGGGTGAGCAGTTCTTC.

This clonotype was detected many times. The V gene is TRBV7-9, the J gene TRBJ2-1; D possibly matches TRBD1 or TRBD2 (6 bases each). The CDR3 totals 16 residues. Germline CDR1 SEHNR, CDR2 FQNEAQ (reference sequence). Trimming left V 1 base short and J 5 bases short, with 15 bases between. CDR3 in amino acids: CASSLEWGALNNEQFF. In nucleotides, the CDR3 is TGTGCCAGCAGCTTAGAATGGGGGGCTCTGAACAATGAGCAGTTCTTC.

The chain uses TRBV12-3 or TRBV12-4 and TRBJ2-7; 9 bases fit TRBD1. Trimming removed 6 bases from V and 3 bases from J; junction bases left unmatched: 9. This CDR3 has 15 residues. CDR3 loop: CASRAGTGHRYEQYF. The CDR3 DNA sequence: TGTGCCAGCAGGGCCGGGACAGGGCATCGCTACGAGCAGTACTTC.

This clonotype was seen more than once but under ten times. V usage is TRBV10-3 and J usage is TRBJ2-3; D might be TRBD1 (5 bases). Looked up from germline, CDR1 is ENHRY and CDR2 is SYGVKD. Trimming pared 4 bases from V and 2 bases from J, leaving 16 bases between. The CDR3 is 16 amino acids. The CDR3 loop is CAISGGGGYSTDTQYF. The CDR3 coding sequence is TGTGCCATCAGTGGGGGCGGCGGATACTCCACAGATACGCAGTATTTT.

This clonotype was counted a few times. The CDR3 sequence: CASSQDVSNQPQHF. DNA of the CDR3: TGTGCCAGCAGCCAGGACGTTAGCAATCAGCCCCAGCATTTT. The rearrangement joins TRBV7-9 to TRBJ1-5; D gene uncertain. Germline-derived CDR1 and CDR2 are SEHNR and FQNEAQ (reference sequence). Trimming removed 5 bases at V and 0 bases at J, with 8 bases between. The CDR3 has 14 residues.

The table lists this clonotype with many counts. This sequence joins TRBV29-1 and TRBJ2-6, with no clear D. Germline values: CDR1 SQVTM, CDR2 ANQGSEA. CDR3 size: 12 residues. The germline V and J ends were trimmed by 3 bases and 1 base, with 1 base remaining between them. The CDR3 spells CSVESGANVLTF. In DNA form, the CDR3 reads TGCAGCGTTGAGTCTGGGGCCAACGTCCTGACTTTC.

V gene TRBV9 combines with J gene TRBJ2-7, with a tentative D call TRBD1 (5 bases). CDR1 is SGDLS and CDR2 is YYNGEE in the germline V gene. Trimming shortened V by 1 base and J by 4 bases, and 12 bases separated the two germline ends. This CDR3 is 14 amino acids long. The CDR3 spells CASSVWGTGYEQYF. CDR3 bases: TGTGCCAGCAGCGTATGGGGTACAGGTTACGAGCAGTACTTC.

V and J are TRBV11-2 and TRBJ2-2; possibly TRBD2 for D (7 bases). The V and J ends lost 2 bases and 0 bases respectively, with 13 bases between them. CDR3 length equals 17 residues. Germline V lookup: CDR1 SGHAT, CDR2 FQNNGV. The CDR3 region is CASSLLGGGPNTGELFF. CDR3 bases: TGTGCCAGCAGCTTACTGGGAGGGGGTCCGAACACCGGGGAGCTGTTTTTT. The full variable domain, completed using reference TRBV11-2 and TRBJ2-2, is EAGVAQSPRYKIIEKRQSVAFWCNPISGHATLYWYQQILGQGPKLLIQFQNNGVVDDSQLPKDRFSAERLKGVDSTLKIQPAKLEDSAVYLCASSLLGGGPNTGELFFGEGSRLTVL.

The chain couples TRBV4-1 to TRBJ2-7; 9 nucleotides line up with TRBD1. The CDR3 is 16 amino acids. Germline V CDR1 and CDR2: MGHRA, YSYEKL. V dropped 0 bases and J dropped 3; count of bases not matched to a gene: 6. CDR3 DNA sequence: TGCGCCAGCAGCCAAGAAGGACAGGGGAGGTTCTACGAGCAGTACTTC. Translation: CASSQEGQGRFYEQYF.

This clonotype was observed a few times. The chain recombines TRBV5-1 with TRBJ2-3; 7 bases align to TRBD1. The J segment lost 2 bases and the V segment lost 1 base, leaving 10 bases of the junction unmatched. CDR1 is SGHRS and CDR2 is YFSETQ in the germline V gene. The CDR3 has 17 amino acids. The CDR3 here is CASSLKLGDSITDTQYF. The DNA for the CDR3 is TGCGCCAGCAGCTTGAAGCTCGGGGACAGCATCACAGATACGCAGTATTTT.

The chain employs TRBV7-6 and TRBJ2-1, with 15 bases fitting TRBD2. Germline trimming cut 5 bases from V and 0 bases from J; bases unmatched to any gene: 5. Germline loops: CDR1 SGHVS, CDR2 FNYEAQ. This CDR3 spans 18 amino acids. The CDR3 here is CASSTKGLAGGSYNEQFF. CDR3 DNA: TGTGCCAGCAGCACCAAGGGACTAGCGGGGGGCTCCTACAATGAGCAGTTCTTC.

This clonotype was seen at least ten times. The rearrangement joins TRBV5-1 to TRBJ2-1; D gene uncertain. CDR3 length: 15 amino acids. The V end lost 0 bases, the J end lost 1 base, and 8 bases lay between the germline ends. Germline V gene lookup returns CDR1 SGHRS and CDR2 YFSETQ. The CDR3 loop is CASSLAGVSYNEQFF. The CDR3 nucleotides are TGCGCCAGCAGCTTGGCTGGGGTTTCCTACAATGAGCAGTTCTTC.

The J gene is TRBJ2-4, the V gene TRBV12-3 or TRBV12-4; D gene ambiguous. The CDR3 loop spans 14 amino acids. The V end was cut by 5 bases, the J end by 6 bases, with 14 bases between. The CDR3 region is CASSRPPPGNIQYF. The CDR3 DNA follows: TGTGCCAGCAGTCGACCCCCGCCCGGAAACATTCAGTACTTC.

This clonotype showed up just a few times. The chain has TRBV7-8 and TRBJ2-1, with TRBD1 matching 8 bases. The CDR3 runs to 16 residues. The J segment lost 3 bases and the V segment lost 2 bases, leaving 6 bases of the junction unmatched. The germline gives CDR1 SGHVS, CDR2 FQNEAQ. DNA for the CDR3: TGTGCCAGCAGCTTAACTTGGGACAGGCTCTACAATGAGCAGTTCTTC. Protein sequence: CASSLTWDRLYNEQFF.

The CDR3 DNA sequence: TGTGCCAGCAGTTTAGCGGCATTCGGCACCGGGGAGCTGTTTTTT. Translation gives CASSLAAFGTGELFF. The chain is built from TRBV12-3 or TRBV12-4 and TRBJ2-2; the D is unclear. The V gene lost 0 bases and the J gene lost 4 bases, with 9 bases spanning the gap. The CDR3 is 15 residues long.

The chain combines TRBV3-1 with TRBJ2-5; perhaps D is TRBD1 or TRBD2 (6 bases each). The CDR3 length is 14 residues. V was pared by 2 bases and J by 5 bases, with 12 bases between. The germline V gene has CDR1 LGHDT and CDR2 YNNKEL (reference sequence). Written as DNA, the CDR3 is TGTGCCAGCAGCCAACGACAAGGGGGGGAGACCCAGTACTTC. Residues: CASSQRQGGETQYF.

The chain joins TRBV7-3 to TRBJ2-1; no firm D call. CDR1 and CDR2 from the germline V gene are SGHTA and FQGTGA. The CDR3 is 15 residues long. V was pared by 5 bases and J by 7 bases, with 18 bases between. In DNA form, the CDR3 reads TGTGCCAGCAGCACTTCTAGTTTTGCCTCGAATGAGCAGTTCTTC. Translation gives CASSTSSFASNEQFF.

This clonotype has a handful of counts. This chain uses TRBV27 with TRBJ2-7; 12 positions match TRBD2. This CDR3 comprises 18 residues. Looked up from germline, CDR1 is MNHEY and CDR2 is SMNVEV (reference sequence). V lost 5 bases and J lost 0; bases outside the gene matches: 11. This chain's CDR3 is CASSPHRTSGTSSYEQYF. CDR3 DNA sequence: TGTGCCAGCAGTCCGCATAGGACTAGCGGGACCTCCTCCTACGAGCAGTACTTC.

The genes are TRBV12-3 or TRBV12-4 and TRBJ1-5; no definite D call. Trimming shortened V by 3 bases and J by 5 bases, and 8 bases separated the two germline ends. The CDR3 extends over 13 amino acids. CDR3 nucleotide sequence: TGTGCCAGCAGTTTGCAACGAGATCAGCCCCAGCATTTT. It specifies CASSLQRDQPQHF.

This clonotype was counted ten times or more. The J gene is TRBJ2-2, the V gene TRBV12-3 or TRBV12-4, with 11 positions matching TRBD2. The CDR3 is 17 amino acids. The junction had 10 bases not matched to a gene; V was cut back by 2 bases and J by 8 bases. The CDR3 DNA sequence: TGTGCCAGCAGTTTACGAGTAGCGGGAGGGCCTAAAGGGGAGCTGTTTTTT. Its translation: CASSLRVAGGPKGELFF.

The chain employs TRBV7-8 and TRBJ2-3; D possibly corresponds to TRBD2 (5 bases). V lost 5 bases and J lost 6, with 18 bases in between. There are 15 residues in the CDR3. The germline CDR1 and CDR2 sequences are SGHVS and FQNEAQ. CDR3 in amino acids: CASSTDTSSADTQYF. CDR3 bases: TGTGCCAGCAGCACTGATACTAGTTCAGCGGATACGCAGTATTTT.

This clonotype was counted only a few times. This rearrangement joins TRBV5-1 to TRBJ2-7, with 9 bases matching TRBD1. Losses at the gene ends were 4 bases for V and 0 bases for J; bases not matched to a gene: 5. This CDR3 is 15 amino acids long. Per germline, CDR1 SGHRS and CDR2 YFSETQ. For the CDR3, the DNA is TGCGCCAGCAGCCCCTGGACAGGGGTCTCCTACGAGCAGTACTTC. This gives the protein CASSPWTGVSYEQYF.